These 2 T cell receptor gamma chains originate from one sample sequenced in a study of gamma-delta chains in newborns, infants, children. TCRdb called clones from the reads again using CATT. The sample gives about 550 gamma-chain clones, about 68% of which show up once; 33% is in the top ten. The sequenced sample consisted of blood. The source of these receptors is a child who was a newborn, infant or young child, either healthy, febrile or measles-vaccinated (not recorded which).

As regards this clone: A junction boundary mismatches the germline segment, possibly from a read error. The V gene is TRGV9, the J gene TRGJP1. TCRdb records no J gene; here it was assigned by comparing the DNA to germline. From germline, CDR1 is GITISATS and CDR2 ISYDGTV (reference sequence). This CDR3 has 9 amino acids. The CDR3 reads CTTGWFKIF. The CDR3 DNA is TGCACCACTGGTTGGTTCAAGATATTT.

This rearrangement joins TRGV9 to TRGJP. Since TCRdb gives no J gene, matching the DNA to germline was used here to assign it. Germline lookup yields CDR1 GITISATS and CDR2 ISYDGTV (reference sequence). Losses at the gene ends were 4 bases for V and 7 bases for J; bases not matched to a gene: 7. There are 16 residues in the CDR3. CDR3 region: CALWEAAELGKKIKVF. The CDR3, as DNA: TGTGCCTTGTGGGAAGCCGCCGAGTTGGGCAAAAAAATCAAGGTATTT.